This TCR beta chain was captured by sequencing in a study of T cell repertoires in cytomegalovirus infection. The overall study: Public TCR beta signatures were indicative of both CMV infection and a matching HLA type. The study's findings and limits: Clonotype analysis showed dominance of the ex vivo response by HLA-C-restricted CMV-specific TCR beta clonotypes. Adding up the frequency of public TCR beta families identified people who carried CMV plus the relevant HLA.

The V gene's germline CDR1 is MNHEY and CDR2 SMNVEV (reference sequence). This CDR3 is 12 amino acids long. With 5 bases clipped from V and 10 bases from J, the junction kept 5 bases outside the gene matches. One entry per CDR3 protein results from TCRdb running MiXCR on the reads. The sample holds nearly 70,000 distinct CDR3 sequences, 22% seen once. This clonotype has more than one count but fewer than ten. Its antigen is still unknown. The V call is TRBV27, the J call TRBJ1-1; 9 bases agree with TRBD1. Source material: PBMCs, sequenced either directly or after in vitro stimulation (not recorded which). The sequence derives from a human donor in good health (CMV status not recorded). Some clones in this sample may be carry-over from other donors' samples. The CDR3 protein is CASSPGTGRAFF. The CDR3 nucleotides are TGTGCCAGCAGTCCTGGGACAGGGAGAGCTTTCTTT.